These 10 T cell receptor beta chains originate from one sample sequenced in a study of T cell responses to AZD1222 COVID-19 vaccine (dated by TCRdb to the early 2020s). Library preparation employed the immunoSEQ multiplex PCR assay. Entries here come from immuneACCESS through TCRdb and include only in-frame sequences with V and J called. Some clones fail to appear in such tables; in the studies checked, an unresolved V gene covers under half of the shortfall, and the cause of the remainder is unknown. Present in this sample are about 120,000 clones, 85% to 90% of which were seen just once. The ten most abundant clones make up 6% to 8% of the sample. Explained via the paper, the time point label denotes: baseline before first vaccination. The input for sequencing was peripheral blood, taken on day 0 of AZD1222 vaccination. The receptor source for this set is an adult in good health.

The genes are TRBV18 and TRBJ1-5; no clear D gene. V shed 0 bases and J shed 3 bases, with 9 bases lying between them. The CDR3 is 15 residues long. Germline V lookup: CDR1 KGHSH, CDR2 LQKENI. The CDR3 loop is CASSPPGVDNQPQHF. In DNA form, the CDR3 reads TGTGCCAGCTCACCACCGGGCGTGGACAATCAGCCCCAGCATTTT.

The rearrangement uses TRBV6-1 and TRBJ1-6; D is uncertain. The germline gives CDR1 MNHNS, CDR2 SASEGT. The CDR3 spans 13 residues. Trimming shortened V by 2 bases and J by 7 bases, and 6 bases separated the two germline ends. CDR3 coding DNA: TGTGCCAGCAGTGAAACCTCCAATTCACCCCTCCACTTT. Protein product: CASSETSNSPLHF.

This clone was counted between two and nine times. V gene TRBV6-1 combines with J gene TRBJ2-3; D remains unclear. This CDR3 is 14 amino acids long. CDR1 and CDR2 (germline): MNHNS, SASEGT. The V and J ends lost 0 bases and 2 bases respectively, with 6 bases between them. CDR3 region: CASSEAGYTDTQYF. The DNA of the CDR3 is TGTGCCAGCAGTGAAGCGGGCTACACAGATACGCAGTATTTT.

The chain joins TRBV5-4 to TRBJ1-4; 7 positions agree with TRBD1. The V gene end was trimmed by 2 bases and the J gene end by 8 bases; junction bases not matched to a gene: 9. The CDR3 consists of 15 residues. In germline, CDR1 is SGHNT, CDR2 YYREEE (reference sequence). The CDR3 region has the DNA TGTGCCAGCAGCTTCAACAGGGGCCCGCGGGAAAAACTGTTTTTT. It codes for CASSFNRGPREKLFF.

The chain joins TRBV7-9 to TRBJ1-5; D is uncertain. CDR1 is SEHNR and CDR2 is FQNEAQ in the germline V gene (reference sequence). There are 13 residues in the CDR3. V lost 5 bases and J lost 0, with 5 bases in between. The chain's CDR3 is CASSADSNQPQHF. The CDR3 DNA reads TGTGCCAGCAGCGCGGATAGCAATCAGCCCCAGCATTTT.

The chain uses TRBV12-3 or TRBV12-4 and TRBJ2-3; D is uncertain. Trimming removed 2 bases at V and 2 bases at J, with 2 bases between. There are 12 residues in the CDR3. CDR3: CASSLNTDTQYF. CDR3 coding DNA: TGTGCCAGCAGTTTAAACACAGATACGCAGTATTTT.

The V gene is TRBV7-9, the J gene TRBJ1-2; no reliable D call. The CDR3 has 13 residues. Per germline, CDR1 SEHNR and CDR2 FQNEAQ (reference sequence). The V end was cut by 5 bases, the J end by 3 bases, with 10 bases between. The CDR3 DNA reads as TGTGCCAGCAGCGTGGGTTCCGACTATGGCTACACCTTC. This codes for CASSVGSDYGYTF.

The V and J genes are TRBV6-5 and TRBJ1-1; no clear D. This CDR3 has 14 residues. The germline V and J ends were trimmed by 7 bases and 10 bases, with 22 bases remaining between them. The V gene's germline CDR1 is MNHEY and CDR2 SVGAGI. The CDR3 sequence is CASTLPGAMGVAFF. CDR3 DNA sequence: TGTGCCAGCACCCTCCCGGGCGCTATGGGTGTAGCTTTCTTT.

CDR3 amino acids: CASSPPGQGAGDYTF. Written as DNA, the CDR3 is TGTGCCAGCTCACCACCTGGACAGGGGGCGGGGGACTACACCTTC. This chain joins TRBV18 and TRBJ1-2; TRBD1 matches at 11 bases. CDR1 and CDR2 from the germline V gene are KGHSH and LQKENI. V gave up 0 bases and J gave up 10 bases; unmatched junction bases: 7. The CDR3 has 15 residues.

The DNA of the CDR3 is TGCAGTGCTAGTGGAGGGACTCGTTACGAGCAGTACTTC. Protein: CSASGGTRYEQYF. The chain is built from TRBV20-1 and TRBJ2-7, with D possibly being TRBD2 (6 bases). The CDR3 is made up of 13 amino acids. Trimming removed 3 bases at V and 4 bases at J, with 13 bases between. Germline V gives CDR1 DFQATT, CDR2 SNEGSKA (reference sequence).